This T cell receptor (beta chain) was observed in a study of CD8+ T cells in alopecia areata. On the study more broadly: Patients in the treated group were given tofacitinib by mouth, 5 to 10 mg twice a day.

Study-wide results and limits: The study found TCR sharing across patients less clear than in mice, possibly for HLA reasons. Resident alphabeta T-cell populations of normal skin are likewise subject to sequencing in scalp samples. Tofacitinib yielded significantly lower scalp clonality and fewer expanded CD8+ clones among the top 100.

The treatment denotes: oral pan-JAK inhibitor, 5-10 mg twice daily. The germline gives CDR1 MNHEY, CDR2 SMNVEV (reference sequence). CDR3 length: 13 residues. This clone occurred once. Its antigen remains unknown. TCR sequencing used cDNA made by reverse transcription of extracted RNA. Profiling relied on immunoSEQ multiplex PCR, and the TCRdb table lists in-frame clones only, not all of them. The table records over 150,000 clones, 40% to 65% of them present only once. The TCR comes from a human donor with alopecia areata. The J gene is TRBJ2-5, the V gene TRBV27, with 8 bases that match TRBD1. The end of the DNA aligns better with TRBJ2-7, so the J call may be wrong. This material consisted of CD8+ T cells sorted from blood, taken at week 24, from a patient treated with tofacitinib. The CDR3 spells CASSLDRGHEQYF. CDR3 DNA sequence: TGTGCCAGCAGTCTCGACAGGGGTCACGAGCAGTACTTC.